Included here is one T cell receptor (beta chain) sequence, with context. CDR1 is LNHDA and CDR2 is SQIVND in the germline V gene (reference sequence). V shed 8 bases and J shed 3 bases, with 11 bases lying between them. CDR3 length: 13 residues. The sample is drawn from a study of T cell changes during pregnancy in multiple sclerosis. Sequencing was performed with immunoSEQ multiplex PCR; in TCRdb, only in-frame clones are kept and a portion is missing. The table records about 70,000 clones, approximately 92% of them present only once. This sequence was found in a female donor with multiple sclerosis, enrolled in a pregnancy study. The sample consisted of peripheral blood, taken before pregnancy. This chain connects TRBV19 to TRBJ1-3; D might be TRBD1 (6 bases). CDR3 loop: CASSDSFGNTIYF. In DNA, the CDR3 is TGTGCCAGTTCGGACAGCTTTGGAAACACCATATATTTT.